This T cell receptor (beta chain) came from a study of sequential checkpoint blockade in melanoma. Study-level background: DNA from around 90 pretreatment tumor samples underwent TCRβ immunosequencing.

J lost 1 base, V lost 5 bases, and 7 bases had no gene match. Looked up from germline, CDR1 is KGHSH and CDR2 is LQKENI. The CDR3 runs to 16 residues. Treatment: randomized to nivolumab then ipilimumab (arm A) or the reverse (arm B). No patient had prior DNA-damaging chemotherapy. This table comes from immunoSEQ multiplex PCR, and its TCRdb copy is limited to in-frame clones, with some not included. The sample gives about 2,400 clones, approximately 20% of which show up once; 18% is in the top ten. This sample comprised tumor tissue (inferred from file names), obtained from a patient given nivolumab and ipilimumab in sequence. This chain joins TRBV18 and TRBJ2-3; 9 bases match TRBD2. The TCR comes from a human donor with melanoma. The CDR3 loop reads CASSRLAGVGTDTQYF. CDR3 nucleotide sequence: TGTGCCAGCTCAAGGTTAGCGGGAGTTGGCACAGATACGCAGTATTTT.